This T cell receptor (beta chain) was recorded in a study of cytotoxic CD8 clonotypes in ibrutinib-treated CLL. For the study at large: By median around 66 months, roughly twelve had progressed and about 15 stayed remitted; responses had been 2 complete and roughly 25 partial.

Measured with immunoSEQ multiplex PCR; TCRdb has only the in-frame clones, and not every one. The sample holds some 150,000 clones, 79% seen once. The clonotype comes from a human donor with chronic lymphocytic leukemia. This material consisted of PBMCs, taken after 12 months of ibrutinib treatment.

CDR3 protein: CASSQSGTGSYEQYF. The CDR3 nucleotides are TGTGCCAGCAGTCAGTCCGGGACAGGTTCCTACGAGCAGTACTTC. The chain is built from TRBV5-4 and TRBJ2-7; 8 bases map to TRBD1. The CDR3 is 15 amino acids. Per the germline V gene, CDR1 is SGHNT and CDR2 is YYREEE (reference sequence). After removal of 5 bases from V and 1 base from J, the junction contained 8 bases not matched to a gene.